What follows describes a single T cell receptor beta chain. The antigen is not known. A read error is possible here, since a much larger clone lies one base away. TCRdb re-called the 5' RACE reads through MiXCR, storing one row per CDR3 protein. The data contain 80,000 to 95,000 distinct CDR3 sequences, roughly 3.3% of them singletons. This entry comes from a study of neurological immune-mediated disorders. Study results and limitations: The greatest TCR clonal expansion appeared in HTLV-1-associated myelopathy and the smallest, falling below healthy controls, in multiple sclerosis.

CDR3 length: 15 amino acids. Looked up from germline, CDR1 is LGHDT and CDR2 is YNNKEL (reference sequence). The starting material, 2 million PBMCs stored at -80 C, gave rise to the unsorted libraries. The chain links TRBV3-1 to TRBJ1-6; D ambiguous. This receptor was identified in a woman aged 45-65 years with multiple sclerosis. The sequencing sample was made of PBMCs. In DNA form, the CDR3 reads TGTGCCAGCAGCCAAGATTTAGGCAGAGATTCACACCTCCACTTT. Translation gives CASSQDLGRDSHLHF.